This TCR beta chain originates from a study of blood T cells in healthy people across ages. Study outcomes and limitations: Fewer expanded clones and more diversity marked long-lived versus aged donors. Unsorted PBMCs prevented conclusive naive versus antigen-experienced comparison.

J gave up 4 bases and V 1 base, and 7 bases lay outside the gene matches. The CDR3 extends over 16 amino acids. The germline CDR1 and CDR2 sequences are MNHEY and SVGAGI. This clonotype appeared many times. The antigen remains undetermined. Sample-barcoded 5' priming and a J-beta primer mix drove a second PCR of 7 to 11 cycles. TCRdb independently ran MiXCR on the 5' RACE reads; one entry per CDR3 protein. The sample gives fewer than 800,000 distinct CDR3 sequences, 32% of which show up once; about 16% is in the top ten. In each sample, at least 6 million PBMCs were isolated. The V call is TRBV6-5, the J call TRBJ2-3; TRBD1 agrees at 8 bases. The sequence was collected from an elderly woman in good health. The sample consisted of blood. CDR3 region: CASSYLRTGTPDTQYF. Here the CDR3 DNA reads TGTGCCAGCAGTTACTTGAGGACAGGGACCCCAGATACGCAGTATTTT.